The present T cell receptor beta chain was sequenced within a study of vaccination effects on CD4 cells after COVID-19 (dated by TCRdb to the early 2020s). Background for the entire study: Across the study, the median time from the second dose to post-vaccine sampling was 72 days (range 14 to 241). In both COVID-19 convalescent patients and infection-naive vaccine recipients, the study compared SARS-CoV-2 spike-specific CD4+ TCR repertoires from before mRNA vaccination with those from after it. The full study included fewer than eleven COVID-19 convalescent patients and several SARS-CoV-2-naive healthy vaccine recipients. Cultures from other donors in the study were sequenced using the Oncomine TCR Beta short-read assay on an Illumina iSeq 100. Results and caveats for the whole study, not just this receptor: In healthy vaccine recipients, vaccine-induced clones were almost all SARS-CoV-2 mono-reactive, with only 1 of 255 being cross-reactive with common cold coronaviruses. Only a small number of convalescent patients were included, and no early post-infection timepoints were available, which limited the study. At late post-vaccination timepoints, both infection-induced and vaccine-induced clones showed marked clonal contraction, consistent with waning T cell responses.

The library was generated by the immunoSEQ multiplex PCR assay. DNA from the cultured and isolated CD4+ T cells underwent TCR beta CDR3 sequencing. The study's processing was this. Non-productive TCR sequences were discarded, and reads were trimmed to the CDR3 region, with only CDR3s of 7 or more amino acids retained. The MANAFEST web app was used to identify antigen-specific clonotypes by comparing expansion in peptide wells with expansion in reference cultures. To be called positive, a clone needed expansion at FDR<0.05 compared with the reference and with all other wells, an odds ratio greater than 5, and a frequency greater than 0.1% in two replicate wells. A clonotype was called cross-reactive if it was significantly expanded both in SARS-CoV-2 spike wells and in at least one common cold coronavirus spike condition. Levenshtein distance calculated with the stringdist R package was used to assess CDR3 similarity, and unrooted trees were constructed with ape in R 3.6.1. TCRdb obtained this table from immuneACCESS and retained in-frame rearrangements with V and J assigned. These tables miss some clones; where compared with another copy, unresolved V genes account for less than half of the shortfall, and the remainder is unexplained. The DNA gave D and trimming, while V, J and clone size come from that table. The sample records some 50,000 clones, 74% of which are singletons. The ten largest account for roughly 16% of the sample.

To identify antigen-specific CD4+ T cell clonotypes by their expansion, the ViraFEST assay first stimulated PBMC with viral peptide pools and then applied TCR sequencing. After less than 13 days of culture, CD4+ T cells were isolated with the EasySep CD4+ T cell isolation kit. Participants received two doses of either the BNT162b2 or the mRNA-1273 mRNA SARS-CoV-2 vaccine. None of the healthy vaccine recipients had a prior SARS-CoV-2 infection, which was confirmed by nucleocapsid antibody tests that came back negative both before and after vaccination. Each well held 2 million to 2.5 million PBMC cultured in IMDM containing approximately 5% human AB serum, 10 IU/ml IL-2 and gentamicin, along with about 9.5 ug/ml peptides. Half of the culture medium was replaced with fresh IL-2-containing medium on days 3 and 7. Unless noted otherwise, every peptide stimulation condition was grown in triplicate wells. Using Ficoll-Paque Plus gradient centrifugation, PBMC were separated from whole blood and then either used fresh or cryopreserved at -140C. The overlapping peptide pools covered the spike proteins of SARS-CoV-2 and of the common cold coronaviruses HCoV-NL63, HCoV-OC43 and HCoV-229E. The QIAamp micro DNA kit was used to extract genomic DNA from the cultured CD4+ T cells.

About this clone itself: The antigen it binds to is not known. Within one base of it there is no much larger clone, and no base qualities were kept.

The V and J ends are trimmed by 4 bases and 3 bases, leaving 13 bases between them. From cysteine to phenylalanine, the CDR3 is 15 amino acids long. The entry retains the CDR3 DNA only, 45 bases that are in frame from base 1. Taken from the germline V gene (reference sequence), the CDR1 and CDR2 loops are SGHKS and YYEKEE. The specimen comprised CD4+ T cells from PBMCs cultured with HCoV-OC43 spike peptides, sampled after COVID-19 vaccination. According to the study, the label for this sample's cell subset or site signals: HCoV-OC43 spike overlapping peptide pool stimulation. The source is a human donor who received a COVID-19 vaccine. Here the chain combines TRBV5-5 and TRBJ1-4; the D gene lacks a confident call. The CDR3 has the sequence CASSDGPIPNEKLFF. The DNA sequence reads TGTGCCAGCAGCGATGGCCCCATCCCTAATGAAAAACTGTTTTTT.